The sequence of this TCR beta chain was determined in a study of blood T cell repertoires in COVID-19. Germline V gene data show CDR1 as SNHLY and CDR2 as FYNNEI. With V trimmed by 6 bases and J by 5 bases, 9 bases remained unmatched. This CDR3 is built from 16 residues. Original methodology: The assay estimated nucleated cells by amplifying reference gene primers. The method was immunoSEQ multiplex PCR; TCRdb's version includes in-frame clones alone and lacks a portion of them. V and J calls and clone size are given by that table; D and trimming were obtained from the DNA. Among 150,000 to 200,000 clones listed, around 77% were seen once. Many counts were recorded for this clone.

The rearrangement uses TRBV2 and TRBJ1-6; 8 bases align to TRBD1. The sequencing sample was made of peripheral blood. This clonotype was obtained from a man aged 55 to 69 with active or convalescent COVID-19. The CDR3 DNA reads TGTGCCAGCAGGTTTTCCAGGGGGCGCGATAATTCACCCCTCCACTTT. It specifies CASRFSRGRDNSPLHF.